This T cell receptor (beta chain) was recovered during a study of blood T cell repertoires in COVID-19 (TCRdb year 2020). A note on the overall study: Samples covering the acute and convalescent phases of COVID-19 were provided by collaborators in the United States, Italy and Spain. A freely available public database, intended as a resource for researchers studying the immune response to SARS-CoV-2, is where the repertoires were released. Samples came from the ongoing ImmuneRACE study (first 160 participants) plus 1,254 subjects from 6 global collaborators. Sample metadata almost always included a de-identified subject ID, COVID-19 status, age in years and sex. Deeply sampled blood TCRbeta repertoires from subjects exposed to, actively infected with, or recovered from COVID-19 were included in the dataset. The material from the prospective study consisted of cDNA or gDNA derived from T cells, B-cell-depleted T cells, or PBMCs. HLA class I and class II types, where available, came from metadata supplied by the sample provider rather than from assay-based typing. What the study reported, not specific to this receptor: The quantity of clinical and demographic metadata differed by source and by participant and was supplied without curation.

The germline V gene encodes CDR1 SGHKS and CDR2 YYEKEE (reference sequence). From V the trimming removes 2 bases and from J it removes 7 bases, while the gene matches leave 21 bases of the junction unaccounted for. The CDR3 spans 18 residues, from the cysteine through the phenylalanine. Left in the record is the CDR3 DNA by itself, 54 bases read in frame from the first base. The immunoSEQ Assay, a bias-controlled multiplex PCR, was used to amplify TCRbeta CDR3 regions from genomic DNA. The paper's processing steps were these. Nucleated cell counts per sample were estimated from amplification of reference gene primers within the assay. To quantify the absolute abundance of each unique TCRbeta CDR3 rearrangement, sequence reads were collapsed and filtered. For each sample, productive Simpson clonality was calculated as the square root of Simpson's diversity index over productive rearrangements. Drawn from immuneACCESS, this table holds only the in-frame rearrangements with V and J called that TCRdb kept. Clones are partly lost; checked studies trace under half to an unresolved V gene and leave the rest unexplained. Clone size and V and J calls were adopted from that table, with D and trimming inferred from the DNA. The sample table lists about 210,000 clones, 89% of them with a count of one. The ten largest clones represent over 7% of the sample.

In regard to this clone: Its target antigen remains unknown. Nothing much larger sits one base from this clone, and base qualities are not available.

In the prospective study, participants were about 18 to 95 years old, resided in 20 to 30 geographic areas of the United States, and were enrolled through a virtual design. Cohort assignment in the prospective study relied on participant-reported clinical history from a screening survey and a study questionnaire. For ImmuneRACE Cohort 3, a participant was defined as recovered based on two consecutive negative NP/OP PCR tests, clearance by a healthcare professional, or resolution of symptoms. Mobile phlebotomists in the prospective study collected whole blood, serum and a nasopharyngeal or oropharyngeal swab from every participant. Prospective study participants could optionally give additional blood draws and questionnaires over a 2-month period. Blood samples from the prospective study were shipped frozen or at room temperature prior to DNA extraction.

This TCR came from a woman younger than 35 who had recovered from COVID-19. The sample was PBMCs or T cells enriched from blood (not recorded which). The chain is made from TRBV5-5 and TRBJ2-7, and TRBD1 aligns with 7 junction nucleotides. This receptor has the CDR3 CASSLKTPDPTGAGEQYF. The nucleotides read TGTGCCAGCAGCTTAAAAACCCCTGACCCTACAGGGGCTGGAGAGCAGTACTTC.